The T cell receptor (beta chain) under discussion was sequenced for a study of T cells in Graves' hyperthyroidism and ophthalmopathy (dated by TCRdb to between 2019 and 2020). Describing the broader study: Peripheral blood was collected at initial diagnosis, before any treatment. A discovery cohort of roughly 100 patients, roughly 45 with Graves' ophthalmopathy and about 58 with stable Graves' hyperthyroidism, was used to find distinguishing TCR V-J signatures. Following sampling, methimazole starting at 30 mg daily was given to hyperthyroidism patients, and high-dose intravenous methylprednisolone was given to ophthalmopathy patients. The 75 to 100 discovery patients were divided at random into training and test sets in a 7:3 ratio. Prospective prediction of ophthalmopathy was tested in an independent validation cohort consisting of fewer than 20 hyperthyroidism patients and 15 or so patients who later progressed to ophthalmopathy. TCR Vbeta CDR3 sequencing of roughly 140 peripheral blood samples (fewer than 45 ophthalmopathy, about 74 hyperthyroidism and approximately 17 progressor patients) is reported in the paper. Thyroid tissue and blood T-cell repertoires from about 6 Graves' hyperthyroidism patients were also compared in the study.

A patient counted as having stable Graves' hyperthyroidism if no progression to ophthalmopathy occurred over 18 months of follow-up. Hyperthyroidism patients were aged 18 to 65 years and newly diagnosed, with disease duration of less than 2 months. Exclusion was applied to patients with uncontrolled infections, other autoimmune diseases, pregnancy or lactation. Diagnoses relied on clinical symptoms, serum thyroxine and TRAb, thyroid ultrasound and orbital computed tomography. PBMCs were isolated from around 10 ml of fresh peripheral blood by Ficoll-Paque density gradient centrifugation. Total RNA was extracted with Trizol reagent, and quality was checked on an Agilent 2100 Bioanalyzer. Broad study findings and their caveats: Most expanded thyroid clonotypes (frequency above 0.001) were also found in blood, which suggests that blood repertoires may mirror thyroid immune responses. Sample size was not statistically predetermined, and blinding of investigators to group allocation was not performed. In validation, the model predicted progression to ophthalmopathy a median of roughly 6.2 months before onset, with over 60% sensitivity and about 72% specificity. A model built on a 13 V-J signature distinguished ophthalmopathy from stable hyperthyroidism, reaching approximately 89% sensitivity and about 81% specificity in cross-validation and 80%/75% in testing.

The TCR beta CDR3 regions were amplified from the RNA transcripts. A first-round RT-PCR of the TCR CDR3 used the HTBI primer set with the Qiagen OneStep RT-PCR kit. Libraries were constructed in a second round of multiplex PCR, after which size selection and purification were performed. Paired-end sequencing of the libraries was performed with 100 bp reads on an Illumina HiSeq2000. The authors processed their data as follows. Raw data were processed with SOAPnuke, discarding reads with adapters, uncalled bases, mean Phred below 15, or no exact constant-primer or identifier match. COPE v1.2.5 was used to merge high-quality paired reads, and clonotypes were defined as unique nucleotide sequences. MiTCR v1.1 was used to align the clonotypes against IMGT TRBV, TRBD and TRBJ reference segments. Only V-J combinations with frequency above 0.0001, covering roughly 99% of repertoires, were analysed. A TCS score was defined as the ratio between F50 (clonal expansion) and ExV (chaos), using BLOSUM62-based TCRdist between CDR3 peptides within each V-J. Welch's t-statistics and random forest reduced roughly 540 V-J features to 13, which were used in a naive Bayes classifier (R e1071). Clones were called with MiXCR by TCRdb after fastp trimmed the public reads at Q25, and only in-frame beta chains were retained. Here each entry gathers all rows of one CDR3 protein and keeps the most common genes and DNA. None of the V and J calls come from the authors' own analysis; TCRdb made them. The sample contains 500,000 to 650,000 distinct CDR3 sequences, less than 15% of them found a single time. The top ten hold roughly 14% of the sample.

This clonotype has at least ten counts. Its antigen is still unknown. No much larger clone is present one base from it, and per-base qualities are unavailable. Trimming removed 3 bases from V and 8 bases from J, leaving 18 bases between the germline ends. The CDR3 runs 15 residues from the cysteine to the phenylalanine. The only DNA kept is the CDR3, 45 bases in frame from the first base. Sequencing was performed on blood. The V and J genes are TRBV12-3 or TRBV12-4 and TRBJ2-3; the D gene is unclear. This TCR derives from a woman aged 40 to 50 with Graves' hyperthyroidism. The sequence in DNA is TGTGCCAGCAGTTTTGCCCGGACCCGCGGTGGTACGCAGTATTTT. Its translation is CASSFARTRGGTQYF.